These 21 T cell receptor beta chains were all obtained from the same sample, sequenced in a study of blood T cell repertoires in COVID-19. Measured with immunoSEQ multiplex PCR; TCRdb has only the in-frame clones, and not every one. The data contain 95,000 or so clones, 87% of them singletons. The sample consisted of peripheral blood. The receptors were gathered from a human donor in a cohort sampled during active COVID-19.

The J gene is TRBJ2-2, the V gene TRBV5-1, with 7 positions matching TRBD2. V lost 3 bases, J lost 4 bases, and 3 bases stayed unmatched. Germline CDR1 is SGHRS and CDR2 is YFSETQ. The CDR3 is 14 residues long. CDR3 DNA: TGCGCCAGCAGCTGGGGAGGGCGCACCGGGGAGCTGTTTTTT. Translation: CASSWGGRTGELFF. The whole variable domain, remainder taken from reference TRBV5-1 and TRBJ2-2, is KAGVTQTPRYLIKTRGQQVTLSCSPISGHRSVSWYQQTPGQGLQFLFEYFSETQRNKGNFPGRFSGRQFSNSRSEMNVSTLELGDSALYLCASSWGGRTGELFFGEGSRLTVL.

The chain uses TRBV19 and TRBJ2-7; TRBD2 agrees at 9 bases. The CDR3 has 15 amino acids. The V and J ends lost 2 bases and 7 bases, in that order; junction bases with no gene match: 9. In germline, CDR1 is LNHDA, CDR2 SQIVND (reference sequence). This chain's CDR3 is CASSIPGLASLEQYF. In DNA, the CDR3 is TGTGCCAGTAGTATACCTGGACTAGCGTCGCTTGAGCAGTACTTC. Full variable domain (missing parts from reference TRBV19 and TRBJ2-7): DGGITQSPKYLFRKEGQNVTLSCEQNLNHDAMYWYRQDPGQGLRLIYYSQIVNDFQKGDIAEGYSVSREKKESFPLTVTSAQKNPTAFYLCASSIPGLASLEQYFGPGTRLTVT.

The table lists this clone with a few counts. V and J are TRBV10-3 and TRBJ2-7; 8 nucleotides align to TRBD2. V trimming: 5 bases; J trimming: 3 bases; junction bases outside the gene matches: 12. Germline CDR1 is ENHRY and CDR2 is SYGVKD. This CDR3 has 16 residues. DNA of the CDR3: TGTGCCATCAGTAAATCCGCCAGCGGGGGATACTACGAGCAGTACTTC. It yields the protein CAISKSASGGYYEQYF.

The rearrangement uses TRBV10-1 and TRBJ2-7, with TRBD1 identical over 7 bases. The V gene end was trimmed by 6 bases and the J gene end by 4 bases; junction bases not matched to a gene: 12. The CDR3 length is 15 residues. Germline V lookup: CDR1 WNHNN, CDR2 SYGVQD (reference sequence). The CDR3 loop reads CASRKPGTETYEQYF. CDR3 in DNA: TGCGCCAGCAGAAAACCCGGGACAGAAACTTACGAGCAGTACTTC.

V usage is TRBV6-2 or TRBV6-3 and J usage is TRBJ2-4; 9 bases fit TRBD2. The CDR3 spans 16 residues. The germline gives CDR1 MNHEY, CDR2 SVGEGT. The trim removed 0 bases at V and 1 base at J, leaving 1 base unmatched. The CDR3 reads CASSYSLAGAKNIQYF. The CDR3 bases are TGTGCCAGCAGTTACTCTCTAGCGGGGGCCAAAAACATTCAGTACTTC.

This clone came up once. The CDR3 region is CSASLTGGQETQYF. The CDR3, as DNA: TGCAGTGCTAGTTTGACAGGGGGCCAAGAGACCCAGTACTTC. The gene calls are TRBV20-1 and TRBJ2-5, with 9 bases fitting TRBD1. The V gene end was trimmed by 3 bases and the J gene end by 1 base; junction bases not matched to a gene: 3. In germline, CDR1 is DFQATT, CDR2 SNEGSKA (reference sequence). This CDR3 has 14 residues.

J is TRBJ2-1 and V is TRBV15; TRBD2 agrees at 7 bases. CDR3 length: 16 residues. The germline gives CDR1 LNHNV, CDR2 YYDKDF (reference sequence). The trim removed 3 bases at V and 7 bases at J, leaving 12 bases unmatched. The CDR3 here is CATSRGKRGIGNEQFF. Here the CDR3 DNA reads TGTGCCACCAGCAGGGGGAAGCGGGGTATTGGGAATGAGCAGTTCTTC.

The V gene is TRBV5-1, the J gene TRBJ2-7, with 7 bases identical to TRBD2. Per germline, CDR1 SGHRS and CDR2 YFSETQ. CDR3 length equals 13 residues. Trimming removed 8 bases from V and 4 bases from J; junction bases left unmatched: 9. As DNA, the CDR3 is TGCGCCAGGGGGGAGGGACCCTTTTACGAGCAGTACTTC. Translation gives CARGEGPFYEQYF. Variable domain in full (rest from reference TRBV5-1 and TRBJ2-7): KAGVTQTPRYLIKTRGQQVTLSCSPISGHRSVSWYQQTPGQGLQFLFEYFSETQRNKGNFPGRFSGRQFSNSRSEMNVSTLELGDSALYLCARGEGPFYEQYFGPGTRLTVT.

The chain couples TRBV5-1 to TRBJ2-2; TRBD2 agrees at 9 bases. V shed 2 bases and J 5 bases; nucleotides not matched to a gene: 10. This CDR3 has 17 amino acids. Germline CDR1 and CDR2: SGHRS and YFSETQ. CDR3 DNA: TGCGCCAGCAGCTTAGGGCTAGCGGGGACGTGGACCGGGGAGCTGTTTTTT. It encodes CASSLGLAGTWTGELFF.

The V and J genes are TRBV27 and TRBJ2-1, with TRBD2 identical over 8 bases. V lost 9 bases to trimming and J lost 8 bases; unmatched junction nucleotides: 12. The CDR3 runs to 14 residues. Germline CDR1 is MNHEY and CDR2 is SMNVEV (reference sequence). Here the CDR3 reads CASSHTGGAHEQFF. Written as DNA, the CDR3 is TGTGCCAGTTCGCACACCGGGGGGGCCCATGAGCAGTTCTTC.

V usage is TRBV18 and J usage is TRBJ2-7; 8 bases align to TRBD1. Per germline, CDR1 KGHSH and CDR2 LQKENI. This CDR3 is 15 amino acids long. V shed 3 bases and J 4 bases; nucleotides not matched to a gene: 8. The CDR3, as DNA: TGTGCCAGCTCACCGGACAGGGCATCGACGTACGAGCAGTACTTC. Translated, it gives CASSPDRASTYEQYF.

The chain couples TRBV6-5 to TRBJ2-1, with D possibly matching TRBD2 (6 bases). V lost 5 bases, J lost 7 bases, and 12 bases lay in between. The CDR3 has 13 residues. Germline V gene sequence: CDR1 MNHEY, CDR2 SVGAGI. In DNA, the CDR3 is TGTGCCAGCAGTCCCCTCGGGGGAAATGAGCAGTTCTTC. Translated: CASSPLGGNEQFF.

About this clone itself: Other DNA sequences in the same sample also yield this CDR3. The rearrangement links TRBV3-1 (or the pseudogene TRBV3-2) to TRBJ1-1, with TRBD1 matching over 7 bases. With 5 bases clipped from V and 2 bases from J, the junction kept 2 bases outside the gene matches. The length of the CDR3 is 13 residues. Germline CDR1 and CDR2: LGHDT and YNNKEL (reference sequence). CDR3 DNA sequence: TGTGCCAGCAGCAGGGGGCATAACACTGAAGCTTTCTTT. Translated: CASSRGHNTEAFF.

This rearrangement joins TRBV30 to TRBJ2-3; no firm D call. Germline V gene data show CDR1 as GTSNPN and CDR2 as SVGIG (reference sequence). The CDR3 is 12 residues long. The V end lost 1 base, the J end lost 6 bases, and 8 bases lay between the germline ends. The CDR3 protein is CAWSAYMDTQYF. For the CDR3, the DNA is TGTGCCTGGAGTGCTTACATGGATACGCAGTATTTT. Full variable domain (remainder filled in from reference TRBV30 and TRBJ2-3): SQTIHQWPATLVQPVGSPLSLECTVEGTSNPNLYWYRQAAGRGLQLLFYSVGIGQISSEVPQNLSASRPQDRQFILSSKKLLLSDSGFYLCAWSAYMDTQYFGPGTRLTVL.

The chain joins TRBV7-9 to TRBJ2-7; D call uncertain. This CDR3 comprises 14 residues. Per germline, CDR1 SEHNR and CDR2 FQNEAQ (reference sequence). Trimming took 4 bases from V and 6 from J, leaving 16 bases between them. CDR3 sequence: CASSWPGTPGEQYF. The CDR3 DNA reads as TGTGCCAGCAGCTGGCCAGGTACCCCTGGCGAGCAGTACTTC.

CDR3 residues: CASRDDRGGVYGYTF. The CDR3 bases are TGTGCCAGTAGGGACGACCGTGGAGGGGTTTATGGCTACACCTTC. This chain joins TRBV19 and TRBJ1-2; the D gene is possibly TRBD1 (5 bases). Germline-derived CDR1 and CDR2 are LNHDA and SQIVND (reference sequence). V was clipped by 6 bases and J by 5 bases, with 19 bases between them. This CDR3 has 15 amino acids.

This clone was seen ten or more times. The J gene is TRBJ2-1, the V gene TRBV5-6; 10 bases map to TRBD2. Germline V gene data show CDR1 as SGHDT and CDR2 as YYEEEE. V shed 4 bases and J 7 bases; nucleotides not matched to a gene: 8. CDR3 length: 15 residues. The CDR3: CASSGLLAGRNEQFF. The CDR3 nucleotides read TGTGCCAGCAGCGGACTACTAGCGGGGAGGAATGAGCAGTTCTTC.

The chain employs TRBV27 and TRBJ2-1, with D possibly matching TRBD1 (6 bases). Trimming shortened V by 7 bases and J by 5 bases, and 21 bases separated the two germline ends. Germline values: CDR1 MNHEY, CDR2 SMNVEV (reference sequence). CDR3 length: 16 amino acids. The CDR3 protein is CASTLLYRAGNNEQFF. DNA for the CDR3: TGTGCCAGCACCTTGCTTTACAGGGCCGGTAACAATGAGCAGTTCTTC.

The CDR3 DNA reads TGTGCCAGCAGAGCACGCGGGGCTTTCTTT. Its translation: CASRARGAFF. The V call is TRBV2, the J call TRBJ1-1; D remains ambiguous. With 6 bases removed from V and 11 bases from J, the gap between germline ends came to 10 bases. This CDR3 spans 10 amino acids. Germline V lookup: CDR1 SNHLY, CDR2 FYNNEI.

The chain carries TRBV11-2 and TRBJ1-3; D possibly corresponds to TRBD1 (6 bases). This CDR3 has 17 residues. V dropped 5 bases and J dropped 1 base, with 18 bases sitting between them. Germline CDR1 reads SGHAT; CDR2 reads FQNNGV. The CDR3 here is CASSARTTGQSGNTIYF. As DNA, the CDR3 is TGTGCCAGCAGCGCACGAACCACAGGGCAATCTGGAAACACCATATATTTT.

The J gene is TRBJ1-3, the V gene TRBV4-1; no clear D gene. Trimming took off 5 bases at V and 0 bases at J, with 20 bases between the two ends. CDR1 is MGHRA, CDR2 YSYEKL, per germline. The CDR3 runs 18 residues. In DNA, the CDR3 is TGCGCCAGCAGCTTACGTACTGGTTCCCCGAGCTCTGGAAACACCATATATTTT. Translation gives CASSLRTGSPSSGNTIYF.